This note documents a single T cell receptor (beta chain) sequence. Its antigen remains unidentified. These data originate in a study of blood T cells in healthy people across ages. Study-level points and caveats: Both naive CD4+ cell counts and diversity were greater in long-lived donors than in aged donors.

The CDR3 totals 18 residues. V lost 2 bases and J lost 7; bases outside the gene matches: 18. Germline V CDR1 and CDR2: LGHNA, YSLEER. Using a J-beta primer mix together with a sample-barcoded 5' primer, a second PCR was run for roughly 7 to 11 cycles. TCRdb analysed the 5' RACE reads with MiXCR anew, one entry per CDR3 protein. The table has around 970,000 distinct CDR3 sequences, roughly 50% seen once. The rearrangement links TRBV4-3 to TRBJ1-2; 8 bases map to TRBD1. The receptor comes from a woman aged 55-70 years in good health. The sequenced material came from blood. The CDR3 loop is CASSQPGGDGGQVGGYTF. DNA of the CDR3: TGCGCCAGCAGCCAACCTGGAGGGGACGGGGGACAGGTTGGTGGCTACACCTTC.